This T cell receptor beta chain was obtained from a study of cytomegalovirus exposure and HLA in healthy donors. The primer mix had 60 Vbeta and 13 Jbeta primers. Only in-frame clones appear in the TCRdb table, and some are missing; sequencing was by immunoSEQ multiplex PCR. This repertoire shows 130,000 or so clones, more than 60% found once; its top ten account for 3.3%. V gave up 3 bases and J gave up 3 bases; unmatched junction bases: 9. The germline CDR1 and CDR2 sequences are SGHRS and YFSETQ. The CDR3 runs 17 residues. Sequencing was performed on PBMCs. This sequence was found in a man in his forties in good health and CMV-seronegative. The chain carries TRBV5-1 and TRBJ2-2; 9 bases agree with TRBD1. CDR3 sequence reads: CASSSNPGQGYTGELFF. The CDR3 coding sequence is TGCGCCAGCAGCTCTAACCCGGGACAGGGCTACACCGGGGAGCTGTTTTTT.